This T cell receptor beta chain was sequenced for a study of blood T cell repertoires in COVID-19. The overall study: The United States, Italy and Spain were the sources of the acute and convalescent COVID-19 samples. Nucleic acid was either cDNA or gDNA, and it came from T cells, B-cell-depleted T cells, or PBMCs.

Study processing details: By means of reference gene primer amplification, nucleated cell counts were estimated. Using immunoSEQ multiplex PCR, the repertoire was profiled, and TCRdb retains in-frame clones only, with some absent. The D gene and trimming were derived from the DNA, and the V and J assignments and clone size from that table. The sample lists some 180,000 clones; about four fifths were seen once. V was clipped by 2 bases and J by 6 bases, with 21 bases between them. Germline V gives CDR1 SGHRS, CDR2 YFSETQ. This CDR3 has 17 amino acids. It was during active infection that Seattle patients were enrolled and then longitudinally followed.

The TCR originated in a woman in her sixties with COVID-19, enrolled during active disease. This sequence joins TRBV5-1 and TRBJ2-1; D is possibly TRBD2 (5 bases). Sequencing was performed on peripheral blood. The CDR3 DNA is TGCGCCAGCAGCTTCTTCCCCTTAGCGCTTGGAGGCAATGAGCAGTTCTTC. It codes for CASSFFPLALGGNEQFF.